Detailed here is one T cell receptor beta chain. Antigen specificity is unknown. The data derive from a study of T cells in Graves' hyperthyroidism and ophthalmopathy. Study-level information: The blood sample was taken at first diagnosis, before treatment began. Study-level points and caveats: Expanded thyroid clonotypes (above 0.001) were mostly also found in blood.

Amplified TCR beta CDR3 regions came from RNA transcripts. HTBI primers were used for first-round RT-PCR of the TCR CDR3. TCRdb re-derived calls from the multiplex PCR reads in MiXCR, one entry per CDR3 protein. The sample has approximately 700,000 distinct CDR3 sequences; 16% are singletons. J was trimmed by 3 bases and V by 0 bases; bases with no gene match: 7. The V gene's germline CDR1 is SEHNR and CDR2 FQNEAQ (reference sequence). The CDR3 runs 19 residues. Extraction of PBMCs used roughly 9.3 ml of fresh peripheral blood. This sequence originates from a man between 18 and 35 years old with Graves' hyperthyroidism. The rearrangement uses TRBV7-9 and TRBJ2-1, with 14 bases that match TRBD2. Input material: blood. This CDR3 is CASSLAGLAGARYYNEQFF. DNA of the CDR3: TGTGCCAGCAGCTTAGCGGGACTAGCGGGAGCTCGATACTACAATGAGCAGTTCTTC.